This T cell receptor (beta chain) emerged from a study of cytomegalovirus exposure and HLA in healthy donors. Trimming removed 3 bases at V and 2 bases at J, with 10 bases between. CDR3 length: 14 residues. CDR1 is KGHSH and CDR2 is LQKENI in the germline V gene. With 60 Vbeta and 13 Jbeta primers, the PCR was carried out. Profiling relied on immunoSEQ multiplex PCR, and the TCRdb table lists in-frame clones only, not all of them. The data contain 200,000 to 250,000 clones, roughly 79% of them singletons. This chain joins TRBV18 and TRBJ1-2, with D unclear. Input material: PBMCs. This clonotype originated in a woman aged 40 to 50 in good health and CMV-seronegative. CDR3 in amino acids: CASSPSRGNYGYTF. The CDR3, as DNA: TGTGCCAGCTCACCGTCCCGGGGAAACTATGGCTACACCTTC. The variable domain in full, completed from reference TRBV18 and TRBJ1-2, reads NAGVMQNPRHLVRRRGQEARLRCSPMKGHSHVYWYRQLPEEGLKFMVYLQKENIIDESGMPKERFSAEFPKEGPSILRIQQVVRGDSAAYFCASSPSRGNYGYTFGSGTRLTVV.